A selection of T cell receptor beta chains follows, all from one sample in a study of radiotherapy plus CTLA-4 blockade in lung cancer. Sequencing used immunoSEQ multiplex PCR; TCRdb keeps in-frame clones, though not all of them. This sample has around 100,000 clones, with about 70% found just once. Sample: peripheral blood, taken from a patient treated with radiotherapy plus ipilimumab. These receptors all stem from a human donor with non-small cell lung cancer who had a partial response to radiotherapy plus ipilimumab. Some clones in this sample may be carry-over from other donors' samples. CDR3s include the opening cysteine and the closing phenylalanine or tryptophan. The D gene is left open where the match is weak. Rows may omit the clone size; those that give it use once, few, many or a size class.

.	TRBV11-2	.	TRBJ1-5	15	CASSFTGFGDQPQHF	TGTGCCAGCAGCTTTACAGGCTTCGGCGATCAGCCCCAGCATTTT
TRBD2	TRBV27	.	TRBJ2-7	19	CASSFRGRLAGTQTYEQYF	TGTGCCAGCAGTTTCCGTGGAAGACTAGCGGGGACTCAAACCTACGAGCAGTACTTC
.	TRBV5-6	few	TRBJ1-3	14	CASSLVGTGNTIYF	TGTGCCAGCAGCTTGGTAGGGACAGGAAACACCATATATTTT
TRBD2	TRBV11-3	.	TRBJ2-1	16	CASSLGTSGWGDEQFF	TGTGCCAGCAGCTTAGGGACTAGCGGATGGGGAGATGAGCAGTTCTTC
.	TRBV4-2	.	TRBJ1-2	17	CASSQAFSAQSGYGYTF	TGTGCCAGCAGCCAAGCCTTCTCGGCCCAATCAGGCTATGGCTACACCTTC
TRBD1	TRBV5-1	.	TRBJ2-1	16	CASSKDRRTVYNEQFF	TGCGCCAGCAGCAAGGACAGGCGTACTGTCTACAATGAGCAGTTCTTC
TRBD2	TRBV30	.	TRBJ2-2	16	CAWSGASGSRTGELFF	TGTGCCTGGAGCGGAGCTAGCGGGAGTAGAACCGGGGAGCTGTTTTTT
TRBD1	TRBV5-1	.	TRBJ2-3	14	CASSGQGNADTQYF	TGCGCCAGCTCGGGACAGGGGAATGCAGATACGCAGTATTTT
.	TRBV5-4	few	TRBJ1-1	14	CASGKQGGNTEAFF	TGTGCCAGCGGTAAGCAGGGTGGGAACACTGAAGCTTTCTTT
.	TRBV30	few	TRBJ1-4	13	CAWGRGGIEKLFF	TGTGCCTGGGGGAGGGGAGGCATTGAAAAACTGTTTTTT
TRBD1	TRBV19	.	TRBJ2-6	15	CASTLRGRGANVLTF	TGTGCCAGTACCTTAAGGGGGCGGGGGGCCAACGTCCTGACTTTC
TRBD2	TRBV18	.	TRBJ2-7	15	CASSPVRAGSYEQYF	TGTGCCAGCTCACCAGTTCGAGCGGGGTCCTACGAGCAGTACTTC
.	TRBV18	.	TRBJ1-5	15	CASSLTRQSNQPQHF	TGTGCCAGCTCACTGACCAGGCAGAGCAATCAGCCCCAGCATTTT
.	TRBV7-2	.	TRBJ2-3	16	CASSFGGVIRTDTQYF	TGTGCCAGCAGCTTCGGGGGAGTCATTCGTACAGATACGCAGTATTTT
TRBD2	TRBV14	.	TRBJ2-1	17	CASSSVAGGPNAGEQFF	TGTGCCAGCAGCTCAGTAGCGGGAGGGCCTAATGCTGGTGAGCAGTTCTTC
TRBD1	TRBV30	.	TRBJ1-4	20	CAWSKLPGQRARGANEKLFF	TGTGCCTGGAGTAAATTACCGGGACAGAGGGCCAGGGGGGCTAATGAAAAACTGTTTTTT
.	TRBV28	.	TRBJ1-5	12	CASSRLGEPQHF	TGTGCCAGCAGCCGCCTAGGGGAGCCCCAGCATTTT
.	TRBV28	few	TRBJ1-5	15	CASSASRGPLQPQHF	TGTGCCAGCAGTGCCAGCAGGGGTCCCTTACAGCCCCAGCATTTT
TRBD1	TRBV28	.	TRBJ1-4	15	CASSLDRAINEKLFF	TGTGCCAGCAGCCTCGACAGGGCTATTAATGAAAAACTGTTTTTT
.	TRBV7-2	.	TRBJ1-4	18	CASSLRGYLVATNEKLFF	TGTGCCAGCAGCTTACGGGGGTATCTCGTTGCAACTAATGAAAAACTGTTTTTT
TRBD2	TRBV5-6	.	TRBJ2-7	14	CASSLVGGSYEQYF	TGTGCCAGCAGCTTGGTTGGCGGGAGCTACGAGCAGTACTTC
TRBD1	TRBV7-6	once	TRBJ2-7	13	CASSSRQGSEQYF	TGTGCCAGCAGCTCGAGACAGGGGAGCGAGCAGTACTTC
TRBD2	TRBV18	.	TRBJ2-1	15	CASSPGLAGYNEQFF	TGTGCCAGTTCCCCGGGACTAGCGGGGTACAATGAGCAGTTCTTC
TRBD1	TRBV5-1	.	TRBJ2-1	14	CASSWTGKDNEQFF	TGCGCCAGCAGCTGGACAGGGAAGGACAATGAGCAGTTCTTC
TRBD2	TRBV4-1	few	TRBJ2-1	17	CASSQGTRTSGGKEQFF	TGCGCCAGCAGCCAAGGTACGAGGACTAGCGGGGGGAAGGAGCAGTTCTTC
TRBD1	TRBV5-1	.	TRBJ2-3	15	CASSLGGQASDTQYF	TGCGCCAGCAGCTTGGGAGGACAGGCTTCAGATACGCAGTATTTT
TRBD2	TRBV7-2	.	TRBJ2-3	14	CASSLERGRDTQYF	TGTGCCAGCAGCTTAGAGCGGGGGAGGGATACGCAGTATTTT
TRBD2	TRBV7-8	.	TRBJ2-2	18	CASSLDGFSGGRTGELFF	TGTGCCAGCAGCTTAGATGGCTTTAGCGGGGGCCGAACCGGGGAGCTGTTTTTT
.	TRBV6-5	once	TRBJ2-5	12	CASRDTKETQYF	TGTGCCAGCCGGGACACCAAAGAGACCCAGTACTTC
TRBD1	TRBV29-1	.	TRBJ1-2	12	CSVVDRGQGYTF	TGCAGCGTAGTGGACAGGGGGCAAGGCTACACCTTC
TRBD1	TRBV2	.	TRBJ2-5	14	CATRQGAGLETQYF	TGCGCCACCAGACAGGGGGCAGGATTGGAGACCCAGTACTTC
TRBD1	TRBV6-5	.	TRBJ2-7	15	CASSRDSPKDYEQYF	TGTGCCAGCAGTCGGGACAGCCCAAAGGACTACGAGCAGTACTTC
.	TRBV7-2	.	TRBJ2-5	14	CASSAPPGQETQYF	TGTGCCAGCAGCGCCCCCCCGGGCCAAGAGACCCAGTACTTC
.	TRBV28	few	TRBJ1-1	14	CASSFSGVGTEAFF	TGTGCCAGCAGTTTTTCGGGGGTCGGCACTGAAGCTTTCTTT
TRBD1	TRBV19	.	TRBJ2-1	16	CASSIFGDSRAGEQFF	TGTGCCAGTAGTATTTTTGGGGACAGCCGGGCTGGTGAGCAGTTCTTC
.	TRBV30	.	TRBJ2-3	14	CAWSVRVGTDTQYF	TGTGCCTGGAGTGTGAGGGTAGGGACAGATACGCAGTATTTT
.	TRBV5-6	.	TRBJ2-1	14	CASSLVLASNEQFF	TGTGCCAGCAGCTTGGTCCTAGCGTCCAATGAGCAGTTCTTC
TRBD1	TRBV27	.	TRBJ2-7	16	CASSLSGQGKIYEQYF	TGTGCCAGCAGTTTATCCGGACAGGGTAAAATTTACGAGCAGTACTTC
.	TRBV19	.	TRBJ1-1	13	CASSIGGGREAFF	TGTGCCAGTAGTATTGGAGGAGGTCGTGAAGCTTTCTTT
.	TRBV28	.	TRBJ2-5	17	CASSRRGSLGPQETQYF	TGTGCCAGCAGCCGCCGGGGAAGTCTAGGGCCTCAGGAGACCCAGTACTTC
TRBD2	TRBV7-2	.	TRBJ2-5	16	CASSLASLAGGETQYF	TGTGCCAGCAGCTTAGCTTCGCTAGCGGGGGGGGAGACCCAGTACTTC
.	TRBV2	once	TRBJ2-7	21	CASTRNSHLGQGLTLTYEQYF	TGTGCCAGCACAAGAAACTCCCACCTGGGCCAAGGACTTACTTTGACCTACGAGCAGTACTTC
TRBD1	TRBV18	few	TRBJ2-5	15	CASSPRQGAGETQYF	TGTGCCAGCTCACCAAGACAGGGGGCAGGGGAGACCCAGTACTTC